Listed here are 3 T cell receptor beta chains from one sample, sequenced in a study of identical twins. TCRdb called the 5' RACE reads again in MiXCR, with one record for every CDR3 protein. The repertoire consists of about 250,000 distinct CDR3 sequences, with roughly an eighth occurring once and the leading ten covering approximately 8.8%. The sequenced sample consisted of memory (CD45RO+) T cells sorted from blood. Source of these receptors: a woman aged 18-30 years in good health.

The genes are TRBV10-3 and TRBJ1-4, with unresolved D. Trimming removed 3 bases from V and 8 bases from J, with 10 bases in between. Germline-derived CDR1 and CDR2 are ENHRY and SYGVKD. CDR3 length equals 13 residues. DNA for the CDR3: TGTGCCATCAGTGAAATGCAGAACGAAAAACTGTTTTTT. It encodes CAISEMQNEKLFF.

The J gene is TRBJ2-3, the V gene TRBV6-1; 11 nucleotides align to TRBD2. Looked up from germline, CDR1 is MNHNS and CDR2 is SASEGT. This CDR3 has 16 residues. V lost 6 bases, J lost 10 bases, and 15 bases stayed unmatched. CDR3 protein: CASRQLAGATGIAQYF. The DNA for the CDR3 is TGTGCCAGCAGGCAACTAGCGGGGGCTACAGGAATAGCGCAGTATTTT.

This clonotype turned up a few times. The chain joins TRBV29-1 to TRBJ1-2; the D is unclear. This CDR3 comprises 11 residues. V lost 2 bases and J 8 bases, leaving 9 bases between the germline ends. Germline V gives CDR1 SQVTM, CDR2 ANQGSEA. The CDR3 bases are TGCAGCGTTGAACGAGGGAACGGCTACACCTTC. Its translation: CSVERGNGYTF.